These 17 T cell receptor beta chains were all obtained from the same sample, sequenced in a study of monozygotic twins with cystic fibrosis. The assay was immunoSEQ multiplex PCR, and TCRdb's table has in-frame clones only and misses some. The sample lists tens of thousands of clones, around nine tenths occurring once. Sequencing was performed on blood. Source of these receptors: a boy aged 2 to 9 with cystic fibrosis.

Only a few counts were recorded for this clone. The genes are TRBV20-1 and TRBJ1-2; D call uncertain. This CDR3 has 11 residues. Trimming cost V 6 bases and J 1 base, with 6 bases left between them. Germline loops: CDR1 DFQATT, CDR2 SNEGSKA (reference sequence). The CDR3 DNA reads TGCAGTGCCCAGTTTAACTATGGCTACACCTTC. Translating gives CSAQFNYGYTF.

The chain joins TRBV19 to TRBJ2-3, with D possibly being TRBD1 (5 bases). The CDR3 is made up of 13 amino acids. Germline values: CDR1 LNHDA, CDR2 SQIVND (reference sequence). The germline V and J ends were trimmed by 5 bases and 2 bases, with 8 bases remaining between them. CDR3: CASSSRDTDTQYF. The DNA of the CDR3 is TGTGCCAGTAGTTCCAGGGACACAGATACGCAGTATTTT.

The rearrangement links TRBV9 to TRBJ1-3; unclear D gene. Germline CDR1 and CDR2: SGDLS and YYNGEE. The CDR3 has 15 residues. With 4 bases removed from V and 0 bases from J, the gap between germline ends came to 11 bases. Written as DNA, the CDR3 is TGTGCCAGCAGCACCACAGAGAACTCTGGAAACACCATATATTTT. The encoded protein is CASSTTENSGNTIYF.

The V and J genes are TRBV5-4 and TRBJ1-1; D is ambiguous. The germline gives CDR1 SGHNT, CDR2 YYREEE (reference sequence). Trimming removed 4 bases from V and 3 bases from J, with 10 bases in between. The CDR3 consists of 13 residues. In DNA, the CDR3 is TGTGCCAGCAGCCCCGGGTGGGACACTGAAGCTTTCTTT. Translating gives CASSPGWDTEAFF.

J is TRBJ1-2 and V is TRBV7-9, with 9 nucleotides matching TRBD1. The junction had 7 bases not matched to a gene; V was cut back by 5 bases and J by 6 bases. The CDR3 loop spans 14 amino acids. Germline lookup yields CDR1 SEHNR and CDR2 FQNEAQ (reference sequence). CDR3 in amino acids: CASSSVGDRDGYTF. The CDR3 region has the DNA TGTGCCAGCAGCAGCGTAGGGGACAGGGATGGCTACACCTTC.

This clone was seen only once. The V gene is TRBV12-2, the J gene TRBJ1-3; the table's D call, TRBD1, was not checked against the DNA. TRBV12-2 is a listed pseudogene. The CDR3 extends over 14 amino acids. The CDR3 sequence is CASRLGTSGNTIYF. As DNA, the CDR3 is TGTGCAAGTCGCTTAGGGACATCTGGAAACACCATATATTTT.

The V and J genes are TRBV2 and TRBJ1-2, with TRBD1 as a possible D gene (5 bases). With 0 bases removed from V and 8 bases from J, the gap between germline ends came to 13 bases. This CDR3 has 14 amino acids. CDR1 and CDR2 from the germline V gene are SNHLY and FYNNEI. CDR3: CASSEAVRAGGYTF. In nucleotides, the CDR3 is TGTGCCAGCAGTGAAGCGGTCAGGGCGGGGGGCTACACCTTC.

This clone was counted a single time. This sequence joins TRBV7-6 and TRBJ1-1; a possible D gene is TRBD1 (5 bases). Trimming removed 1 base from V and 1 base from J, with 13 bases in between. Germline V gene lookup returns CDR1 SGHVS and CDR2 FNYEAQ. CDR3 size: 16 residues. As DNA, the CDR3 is TGTGCCAGCAGCTTAGTCAGGGTAGGGTCGAACACTGAAGCTTTCTTT. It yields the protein CASSLVRVGSNTEAFF.

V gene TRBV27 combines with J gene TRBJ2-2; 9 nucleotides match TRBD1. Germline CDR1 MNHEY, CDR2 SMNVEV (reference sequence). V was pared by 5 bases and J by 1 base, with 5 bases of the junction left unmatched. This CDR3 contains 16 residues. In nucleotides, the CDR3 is TGTGCCAGCAGTCCGGGACAGGGCGGGAACACCGGGGAGCTGTTTTTT. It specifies CASSPGQGGNTGELFF.

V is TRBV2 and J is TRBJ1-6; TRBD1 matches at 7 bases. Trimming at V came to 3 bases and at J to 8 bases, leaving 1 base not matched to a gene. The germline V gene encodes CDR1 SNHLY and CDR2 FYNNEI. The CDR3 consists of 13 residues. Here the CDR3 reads CASSDDRDSPLHF. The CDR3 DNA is TGTGCCAGCAGTGATGACAGGGATTCACCCCTCCACTTT.

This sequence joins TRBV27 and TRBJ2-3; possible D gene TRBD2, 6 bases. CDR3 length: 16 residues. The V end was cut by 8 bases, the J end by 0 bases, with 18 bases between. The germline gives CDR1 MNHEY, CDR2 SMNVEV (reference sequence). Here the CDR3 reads CASAMRGISSTDTQYF. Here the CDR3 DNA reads TGTGCCAGCGCTATGCGCGGGATCTCTAGCACAGATACGCAGTATTTT.

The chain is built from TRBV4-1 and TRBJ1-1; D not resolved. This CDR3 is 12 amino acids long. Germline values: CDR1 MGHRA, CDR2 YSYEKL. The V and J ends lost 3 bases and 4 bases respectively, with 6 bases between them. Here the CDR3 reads CASSHLGTEAFF. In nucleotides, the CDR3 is TGCGCCAGCAGCCACCTGGGCACTGAAGCTTTCTTT.

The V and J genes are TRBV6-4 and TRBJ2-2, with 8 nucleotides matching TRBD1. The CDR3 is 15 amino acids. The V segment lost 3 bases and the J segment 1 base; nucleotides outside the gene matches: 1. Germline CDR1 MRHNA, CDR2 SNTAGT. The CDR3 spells CASSEQGGNTGELFF. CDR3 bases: TGTGCCAGCAGTGAACAGGGGGGGAACACCGGGGAGCTGTTTTTT.

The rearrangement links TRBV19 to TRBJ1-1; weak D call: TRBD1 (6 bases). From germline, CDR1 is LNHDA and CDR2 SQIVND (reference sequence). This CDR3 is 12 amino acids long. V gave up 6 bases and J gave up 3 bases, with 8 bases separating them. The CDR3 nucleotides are TGTGCCAGTAGAACAGGGCACACTGAAGCTTTCTTT. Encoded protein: CASRTGHTEAFF.

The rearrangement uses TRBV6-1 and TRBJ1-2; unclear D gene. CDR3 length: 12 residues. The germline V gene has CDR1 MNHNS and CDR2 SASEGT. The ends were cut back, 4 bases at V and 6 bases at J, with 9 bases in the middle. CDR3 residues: CASSVYGDGYTF. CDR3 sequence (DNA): TGTGCCAGCAGTGTTTACGGGGATGGCTACACCTTC.

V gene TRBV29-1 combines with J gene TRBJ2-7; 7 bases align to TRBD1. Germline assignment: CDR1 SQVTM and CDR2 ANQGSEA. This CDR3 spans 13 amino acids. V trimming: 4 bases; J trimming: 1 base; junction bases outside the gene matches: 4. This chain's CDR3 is CSVGMGQSYEQYF. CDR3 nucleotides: TGCAGCGTTGGAATGGGACAGTCCTACGAGCAGTACTTC.

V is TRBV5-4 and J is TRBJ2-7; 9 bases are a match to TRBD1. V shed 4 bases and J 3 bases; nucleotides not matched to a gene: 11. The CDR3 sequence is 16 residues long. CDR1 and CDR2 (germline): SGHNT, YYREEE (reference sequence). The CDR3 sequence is CASSRMAGQGNYEQYF. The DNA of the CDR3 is TGTGCCAGCAGCCGCATGGCGGGACAGGGCAACTACGAGCAGTACTTC. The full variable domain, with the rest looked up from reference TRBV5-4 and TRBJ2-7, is ETGVTQSPTHLIKTRGQQVTLRCSSQSGHNTVSWYQQALGQGPQFIFQYYREEENGRGNFPPRFSGLQFPNYSSELNVNALELDDSALYLCASSRMAGQGNYEQYFGPGTRLTVT.